These 11 T cell receptor beta chains share one sample of origin, sequenced in a study of post-analysis software for immune sequencing data. General study points: The study found TRBV5-6, TRBV5-1 and TRBV20-1 among five TRBV segments more frequent in patients than controls.

Unique molecular identifiers tagged the TCR beta cDNA libraries. In TCRdb, the PCR reads were re-called with MiXCR into one record per CDR3 protein. The sample yields some 690,000 distinct CDR3 sequences, less than 35% seen once. The antigens these receptors bind are not known. Sequenced material: blood. Source of these receptors: a girl between 10 and 17 years old with multiple sclerosis.

This clonotype was picked up a small number of times. The genes are TRBV7-2 and TRBJ2-1, with D uncertain. V shed 1 base and J shed 9 bases, with 7 bases lying between them. Germline V CDR1 and CDR2: SGHTA, FQGNSA. CDR3 length: 12 residues. CDR3 nucleotide sequence: TGTGCCAGCAGCTTAGTCTTTCGTGAGCAGTTCTTC. Translated: CASSLVFREQFF.

The J gene is TRBJ2-3, the V gene TRBV7-2; the match to TRBD2 covers 8 bases. The germline V gene encodes CDR1 SGHTA and CDR2 FQGNSA. The CDR3 runs 13 residues. V shed 1 base and J 14 bases; nucleotides not matched to a gene: 8. The CDR3 loop reads CASSLDLAGLRYF. The CDR3 DNA reads as TGTGCCAGCAGCTTAGACCTAGCGGGCCTTAGGTATTTT. The complete variable domain, with remaining parts taken from reference TRBV7-2 and TRBJ2-3, reads GAGVSQSPSNKVTEKGKDVELRCDPISGHTALYWYRQSLGQGLEFLIYFQGNSAPDKSGLPSDRFSAERTGGSVSTLTIQRTQQEDSAVYLCASSLDLAGLRYFGPGTRLTVL.

Comment on this clonotype: One end of the junction fails to match germline, which may point to a read error. The CDR3 sequence: CSARDRLSPLYF. In DNA, the CDR3 is TGCAGTGCCCGGGACAGGCTTTCACCCCTCTACTTT. This sequence joins TRBV20-1 and TRBJ1-6; 8 bases agree with TRBD1. This CDR3 spans 12 amino acids. Germline CDR1 reads DFQATT; CDR2 reads SNEGSKA (reference sequence).

CDR3 residues: CSAPSGGPQETQYF. The CDR3 nucleotides are TGCAGTGCACCGAGCGGGGGGCCCCAAGAGACCCAGTACTTC. The chain carries TRBV20-1 and TRBJ2-5, with 9 nucleotides matching TRBD2. The germline V gene has CDR1 DFQATT and CDR2 SNEGSKA (reference sequence). J lost 1 base, V lost 6 bases, and 6 bases had no gene match. The CDR3 has 14 residues.

The chain employs TRBV27 and TRBJ2-5; either TRBD1 or TRBD2 may fit D (6 bases each). This CDR3 has 14 amino acids. Trimming took off 4 bases at V and 4 bases at J, with 13 bases between the two ends. Per the germline V gene, CDR1 is MNHEY and CDR2 is SMNVEV (reference sequence). The chain's CDR3 is CASSSPTGAETQYF. The CDR3 nucleotides read TGTGCCAGCAGTTCACCCACGGGGGCAGAGACCCAGTACTTC.

The chain links TRBV7-8 to TRBJ2-2; the match to TRBD2 covers 13 bases. The CDR3 is 17 residues long. The germline gives CDR1 SGHVS, CDR2 FQNEAQ. Trimming at V came to 5 bases and at J to 5 bases, leaving 8 bases not matched to a gene. CDR3 DNA: TGTGCCAGCAGCCCCCGAACTAGCGGGGGGGTTACCGGGGAGCTGTTTTTT. This gives the protein CASSPRTSGGVTGELFF.

This chain links TRBV6-2 or TRBV6-3 with TRBJ2-4, with D possibly matching TRBD1 (6 bases). Trimming removed 0 bases from V and 5 bases from J, with 8 bases in between. Germline lookup yields CDR1 MNHEY and CDR2 SVGEGT. The CDR3 is 14 residues long. The CDR3 here is CASSYSWTENIQYF. CDR3 nucleotide sequence: TGTGCCAGCAGTTACTCTTGGACAGAAAACATTCAGTACTTC.

This clonotype was recorded a few times. This chain connects TRBV7-2 to TRBJ2-3, with D perhaps matching TRBD2 (6 bases). Per the germline V gene, CDR1 is SGHTA and CDR2 is FQGNSA. Trimming removed 2 bases from V and 9 bases from J, with 15 bases in between. The CDR3 spans 14 residues. CDR3 nucleotide sequence: TGTGCCAGCAGCTTATCGGGCAGGGCGGGGACGCAGTATTTT. This sequence encodes CASSLSGRAGTQYF.

This clonotype was seen a few times. J is TRBJ1-2 and V is TRBV6-5, with D uncertain. Germline V gene lookup returns CDR1 MNHEY and CDR2 SVGAGI. Trimming pared 7 bases from V and 8 bases from J, leaving 20 bases between. The CDR3 is made up of 14 amino acids. The CDR3 reads CASNPEGRGSGYTF. CDR3 sequence (DNA): TGTGCCAGCAACCCGGAAGGAAGAGGAAGCGGCTACACCTTC.

The rearrangement links TRBV27 to TRBJ2-1; 16 bases line up with TRBD2. The length of the CDR3 is 16 residues. Per germline, CDR1 MNHEY and CDR2 SMNVEV (reference sequence). V gave up 7 bases and J gave up 8 bases; unmatched junction bases: 8. As DNA, the CDR3 is TGTGCCAGCATAGGGACTAGCGGGAGGGCCCGCTATGAGCAGTTCTTC. Protein sequence: CASIGTSGRARYEQFF.

This clonotype was seen more than once but under ten times. The rearrangement uses TRBV6-5 and TRBJ2-7; perhaps TRBD2 as D (6 bases). There are 16 residues in the CDR3. The V end lost 7 bases, the J end lost 3 bases, and 22 bases lay between the germline ends. Germline-derived CDR1 and CDR2 are MNHEY and SVGAGI. This chain's CDR3 is CASTARFGSQVYEQYF. In DNA, the CDR3 is TGTGCCAGCACCGCTAGGTTCGGGAGCCAGGTCTACGAGCAGTACTTC.